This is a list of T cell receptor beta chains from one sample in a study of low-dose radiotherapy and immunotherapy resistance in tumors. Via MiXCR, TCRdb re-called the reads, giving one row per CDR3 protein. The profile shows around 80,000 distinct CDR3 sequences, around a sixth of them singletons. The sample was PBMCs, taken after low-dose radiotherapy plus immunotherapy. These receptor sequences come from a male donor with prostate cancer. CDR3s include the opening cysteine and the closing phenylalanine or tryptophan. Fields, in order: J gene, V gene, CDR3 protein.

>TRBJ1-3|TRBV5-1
CASSSQGNSGNTIYF
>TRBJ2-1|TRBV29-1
CSVEGEVEQFF
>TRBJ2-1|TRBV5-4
CASSSTSTDEQFF
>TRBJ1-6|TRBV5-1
CASSVARTGDNSPLHF
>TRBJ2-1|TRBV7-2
CASSLASFIDPQQFF
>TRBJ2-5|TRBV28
CASSSGLRKETQYF
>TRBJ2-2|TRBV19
CASSINGGSTGELFF
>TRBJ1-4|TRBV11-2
CASSIRSQASEKLFF
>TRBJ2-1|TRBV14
CASSQDGGAPYNEQFF
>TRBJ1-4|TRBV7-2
CASSWAGRSGEKLFF
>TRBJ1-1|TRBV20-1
CSARDLRNTEAFF
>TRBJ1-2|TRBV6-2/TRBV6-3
CASSWGTGGLSRDGYTF
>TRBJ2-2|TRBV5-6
CASSGTASTGELFF
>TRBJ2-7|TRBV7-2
CASSLGGRDRVYF
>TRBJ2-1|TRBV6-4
CASSDMGTGGEQFF
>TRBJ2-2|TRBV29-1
CSVSAGLAGGPAGELFF
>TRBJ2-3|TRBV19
CASRPLAGSSDTQYF
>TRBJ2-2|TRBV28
CASSLSGFYTGELFF
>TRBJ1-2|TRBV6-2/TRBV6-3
CASSPQGQGSGYTF